The clone carrying this TCR beta chain appeared a single time. Its matching antigen is unknown. Compared with germline, one end of the junction differs, possibly owing to a read error. This sample is drawn from a study of tumor-infiltrating lymphocytes in primary liver carcinoma. For the study at large: The patients, men and women alike, were aged 30 to 69 years.

This CDR3 has 14 residues. The V gene's germline CDR1 is SGHAT and CDR2 FQDESV (reference sequence). General study findings and limits: Tumors significantly exceeded blood in top-250-clone fraction (p = 0.039). Without sorting, CD4+ versus CD8+ T cell repertoires were not compared.

Both blood RNA, taken from unsorted whole blood, and germline DNA were extracted. Using a constant-region primer together with ProtoScript II reverse transcriptase, TCR beta cDNA was made from about 490 ng of total RNA. For TCR beta, libraries were produced by three nested multiplex PCR rounds using slightly modified ARM-PCR. The first two PCR rounds used TRBV1-TRBV30 primers with a Cbeta primer, approximately 10 cycles each. TCRdb re-analysed the multiplex PCR reads in MiXCR, keeping a single row per CDR3 protein. The sample shows 330,000 or so distinct CDR3 sequences, around 60% of them seen only once.

The sample taken for sequencing was peripheral blood. The chain joins TRBV11-1 to TRBJ2-1; D is uncertain. The sequence was obtained from a man aged 40-49 years with primary liver carcinoma and hepatitis B virus infection. The CDR3 DNA follows: TGTGCCAGCAGCTTAAGGGCAGTGTACAATGAGGAGTTCTTC. Protein sequence: CASSLRAVYNEEFF.